This is a list of T cell receptor beta chains from one sample in a study of blood T cell repertoires in COVID-19. Sequenced by immunoSEQ multiplex PCR; TCRdb stores in-frame clones only, minus some. The data contain around 91,000 clones, approximately 85% of them singletons. Sequenced material: peripheral blood. The receptors derive from a human donor in a cohort sampled during active COVID-19. Both conserved end residues are part of each CDR3. A D gene is named only where the DNA matches it firmly. Size is stated for part of the rows, as once, few or many counts, or as a class when the clone is expanded.

V gene	D gene	J gene	clone size	CDR3 DNA	CDR3 protein
TRBV27	-	TRBJ2-2	-	TGTGCCAGCAGTTTATCGTACTACGAGGGGGAGGAGCTGTTTTTT	CASSLSYYEGEELFF
TRBV30	-	TRBJ1-5	-	TGTGCCTGGAGTGCGACCTCGGGAGGTCAGCCCCAGCATTTT	CAWSATSGGQPQHF
TRBV4-1	-	TRBJ2-7	-	TGCGCCAGCAGCCAGGGACTCGGCTACGAGCAGTACTTC	CASSQGLGYEQYF
TRBV28	TRBD1	TRBJ2-4	-	TGTGCCAGCCGGGACAGGGGGAGTGGAGCCAAAAACATTCAGTACTTC	CASRDRGSGAKNIQYF
TRBV9	-	TRBJ1-6	-	TGTGCCAGCAGCGTAGTCAGGGGAACCGGGATGTCACCCCTCCACTTT	CASSVVRGTGMSPLHF
TRBV7-2	-	TRBJ1-1	-	TGTGCCAGCAGCTATACCCCGGTGGTGACTGAAGCTTTCTTT	CASSYTPVVTEAFF
TRBV7-8	-	TRBJ1-6	-	TGTGCCAGCAGCCCAAGCCCATCCTCACCCCTCCACTTT	CASSPSPSSPLHF
TRBV24-1	-	TRBJ1-2	-	TGTGCCACCAGTGACCCACCCCAGGGTGACTATGGCTACACCTTC	CATSDPPQGDYGYTF
TRBV5-1	-	TRBJ1-1	-	TGCGCCAGCAGCTTGGGTGTCGGGGTCGCTGAAGCTTTCTTT	CASSLGVGVAEAFF
TRBV2	TRBD1	TRBJ1-2	-	TGTGCCAGCACCGGAAGTAGGGGGCTATTGGGCTACACCTTC	CASTGSRGLLGYTF
TRBV14	TRBD2	TRBJ2-7	-	TGTGCCAGCAGCCAGGGGGGGGAGCAGTACTTC	CASSQGGEQYF
TRBV5-1	-	TRBJ2-1	-	TGCGCCAGCAGCTTTACCCCTTTGACAGGCACCTACAATGAGCAGTTCTTC	CASSFTPLTGTYNEQFF
TRBV5-6	TRBD1	TRBJ2-3	-	TGTGCCAGCAGCGACAGGGGTGCAGATACGCAGTATTTT	CASSDRGADTQYF
TRBV30	TRBD1	TRBJ1-3	-	TGTGCCTGGAGCGGTACCGGGACAGGGAACAGAAACACCATATATTTT	CAWSGTGTGNRNTIYF
TRBV7-2	TRBD2	TRBJ2-7	few	TGTGCCAGCAGCTCCGGACTAGCGGTACCCTACGAGCAGTACTTC	CASSSGLAVPYEQYF
TRBV13	-	TRBJ2-7	-	TGTGCCAGCAGCTCCGCGACTCTTTCCCGGGGCTACGAGCAGTACTTC	CASSSATLSRGYEQYF
TRBV4-1	TRBD2	TRBJ2-5	-	TGCGCCAGCAGCCACCCGACTAGCGGTACGACCCAGTACTTC	CASSHPTSGTTQYF
TRBV9	-	TRBJ2-5	-	TGTGCCAGCAGCGTAGACCCAGCTCAAGAGGCCCAGTACTTC	CASSVDPAQEAQYF
TRBV7-2	-	TRBJ2-3	-	TGTGCCAGCAGCTTAGGGCAGGGTACGACAGATACGCAGTATTTT	CASSLGQGTTDTQYF
TRBV5-1	TRBD1	TRBJ1-2	-	TGCGCCAGCAGCGATGGGACAGGGGGCTATGGCTACACCTTC	CASSDGTGGYGYTF
TRBV7-2	TRBD2	TRBJ2-1	-	TGTGCCAGCAGCGGACTAGCGGGGGGGAACAATGAGCAGTTCTTC	CASSGLAGGNNEQFF
TRBV18	TRBD1	TRBJ1-1	-	TGTGCCAGCTCACCACCGAGGACAGGGGTTTTTAGCACTGAAGCTTTCTTT	CASSPPRTGVFSTEAFF
TRBV4-1	TRBD1	TRBJ1-5	-	TGCGCCAGCAGCCCGCGACAGGGTGGTCAGCCCCAGCATTTT	CASSPRQGGQPQHF
TRBV10-3	-	TRBJ2-2	-	TGTGCCATCAGGATAGATACCGGGGAGCTGTTTTTT	CAIRIDTGELFF
TRBV2	TRBD2	TRBJ2-5	-	TGTGCCAGCAGAGGTAGCGGGAACGGAGAGACCCAGTACTTC	CASRGSGNGETQYF
TRBV6-5	-	TRBJ1-2	-	TGTGCCAGCAGTTCCACTCAGGGGTTGGGCTATGGCTACACCTTC	CASSSTQGLGYGYTF
TRBV5-5	TRBD1	TRBJ2-1	-	TGTGCCAGCAGCTCCGAGATTTACAGGGGGCGGGTGGGCGAGCAGTTCTTC	CASSSEIYRGRVGEQFF
TRBV6-1	TRBD2	TRBJ2-1	-	TGTGCCAGCAGTGAAGGACTAGCAAGATACAATGAGCAGTTCTTC	CASSEGLARYNEQFF